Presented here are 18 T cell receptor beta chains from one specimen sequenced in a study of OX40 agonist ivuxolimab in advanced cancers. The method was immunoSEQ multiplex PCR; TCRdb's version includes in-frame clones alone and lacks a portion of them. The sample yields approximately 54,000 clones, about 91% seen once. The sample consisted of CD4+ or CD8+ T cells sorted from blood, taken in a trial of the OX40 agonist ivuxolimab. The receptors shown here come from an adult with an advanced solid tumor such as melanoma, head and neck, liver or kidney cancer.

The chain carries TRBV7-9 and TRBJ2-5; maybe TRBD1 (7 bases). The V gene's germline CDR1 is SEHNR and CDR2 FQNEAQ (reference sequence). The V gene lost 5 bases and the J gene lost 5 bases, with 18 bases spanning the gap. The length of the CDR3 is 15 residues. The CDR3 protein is CASSPVSGGHETQYF. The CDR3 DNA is TGTGCCAGCAGCCCAGTCTCAGGGGGGCACGAGACCCAGTACTTC.

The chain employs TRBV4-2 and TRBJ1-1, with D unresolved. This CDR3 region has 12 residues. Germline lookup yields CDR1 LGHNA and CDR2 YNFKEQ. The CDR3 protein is CASSRVNTEAFF. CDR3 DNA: TGTGCGTCGTCTAGGGTCAACACTGAAGCTTTCTTT.

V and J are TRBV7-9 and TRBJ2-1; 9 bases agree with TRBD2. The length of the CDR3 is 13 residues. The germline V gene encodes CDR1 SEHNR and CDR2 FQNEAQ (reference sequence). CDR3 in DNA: TGTGTGATGGGGGTAGCGGGGGACAATGAGCAGTTCTTC. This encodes CVMGVAGDNEQFF.

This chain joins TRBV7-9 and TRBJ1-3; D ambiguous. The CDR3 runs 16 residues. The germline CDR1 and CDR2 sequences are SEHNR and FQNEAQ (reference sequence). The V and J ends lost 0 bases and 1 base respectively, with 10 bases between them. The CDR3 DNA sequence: TGTGCCAGCAGCTTAGCGTCGGCAGCATCTGGAAACACCATATATTTT. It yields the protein CASSLASAASGNTIYF.

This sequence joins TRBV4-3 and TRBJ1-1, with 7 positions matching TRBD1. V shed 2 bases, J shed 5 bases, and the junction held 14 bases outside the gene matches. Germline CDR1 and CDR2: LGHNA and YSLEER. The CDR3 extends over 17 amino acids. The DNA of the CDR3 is TGCGCCAGCAGCCAAAATTCAGGGGGGTTTTCTTCGACTGAAGCTTTCTTT. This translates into CASSQNSGGFSSTEAFF.

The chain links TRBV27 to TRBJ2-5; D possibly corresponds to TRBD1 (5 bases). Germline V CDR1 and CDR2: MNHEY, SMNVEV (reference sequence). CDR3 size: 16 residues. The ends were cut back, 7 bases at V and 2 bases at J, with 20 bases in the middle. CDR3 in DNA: TGTGCCAGCACCGCTTCTGGGGCACAGGTGCAAGAGACCCAGTACTTC. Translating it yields CASTASGAQVQETQYF.

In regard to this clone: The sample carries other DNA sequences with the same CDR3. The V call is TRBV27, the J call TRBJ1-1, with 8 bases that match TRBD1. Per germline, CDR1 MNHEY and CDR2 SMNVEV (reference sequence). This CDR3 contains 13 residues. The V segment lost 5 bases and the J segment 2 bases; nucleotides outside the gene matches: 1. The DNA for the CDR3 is TGTGCCAGCAGTGGACAGGGTAACACTGAAGCTTTCTTT. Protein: CASSGQGNTEAFF.

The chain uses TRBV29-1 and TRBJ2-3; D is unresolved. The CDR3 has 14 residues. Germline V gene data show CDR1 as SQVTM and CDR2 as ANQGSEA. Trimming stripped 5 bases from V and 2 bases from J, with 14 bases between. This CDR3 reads CSVTGSHNTDTQYF. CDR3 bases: TGCAGCGTTACCGGGTCTCACAACACAGATACGCAGTATTTT.

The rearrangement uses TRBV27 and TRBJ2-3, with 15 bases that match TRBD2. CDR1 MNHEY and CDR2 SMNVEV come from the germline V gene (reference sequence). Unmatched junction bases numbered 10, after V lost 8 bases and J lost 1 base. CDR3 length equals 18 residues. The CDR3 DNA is TGTGCCAGCCGAACCGGGACTAGCGGGAGGATGGGCACAGATACGCAGTATTTT. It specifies CASRTGTSGRMGTDTQYF.

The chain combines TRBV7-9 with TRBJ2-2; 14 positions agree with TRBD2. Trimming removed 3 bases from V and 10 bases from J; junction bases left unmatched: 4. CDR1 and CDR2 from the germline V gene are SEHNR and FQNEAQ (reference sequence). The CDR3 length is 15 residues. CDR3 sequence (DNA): TGTGCCAGCAGCTTCGGGACTAGCGGGGGTGAGGAGCTGTTTTTT. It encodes CASSFGTSGGEELFF.

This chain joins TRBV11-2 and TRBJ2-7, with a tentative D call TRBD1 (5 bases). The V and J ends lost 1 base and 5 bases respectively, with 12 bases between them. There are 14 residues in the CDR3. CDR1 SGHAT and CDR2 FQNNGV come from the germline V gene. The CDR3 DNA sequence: TGTGCCAGCAGCTTAGTCGTCAGGGTCCACGAGCAGTACTTC. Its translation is CASSLVVRVHEQYF.

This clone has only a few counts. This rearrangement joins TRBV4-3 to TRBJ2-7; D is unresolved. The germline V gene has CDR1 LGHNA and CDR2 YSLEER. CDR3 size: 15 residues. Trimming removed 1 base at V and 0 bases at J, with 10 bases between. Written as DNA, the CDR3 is TGCGCCAGCAGCCAAGGTTCAGCCTCCTCCTACGAGCAGTACTTC. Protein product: CASSQGSASSYEQYF.

In DNA form, the CDR3 reads TGTGCCAGTAGTATGGGTCTAGCGGGAGGGCCGGGCGAGCAGTACTTC. Translated: CASSMGLAGGPGEQYF. This chain uses TRBV19 with TRBJ2-7; 12 nucleotides align to TRBD2. With 3 bases clipped from V and 6 bases from J, the junction kept 9 bases outside the gene matches. The germline V gene encodes CDR1 LNHDA and CDR2 SQIVND (reference sequence). CDR3 length: 16 residues.

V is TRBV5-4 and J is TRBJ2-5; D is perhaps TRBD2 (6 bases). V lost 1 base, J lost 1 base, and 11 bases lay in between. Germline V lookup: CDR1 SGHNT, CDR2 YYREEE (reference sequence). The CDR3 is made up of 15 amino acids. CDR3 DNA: TGTGCCAGCAGCTTGCGAGGAGGGGCCCAAGAGACCCAGTACTTC. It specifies CASSLRGGAQETQYF.

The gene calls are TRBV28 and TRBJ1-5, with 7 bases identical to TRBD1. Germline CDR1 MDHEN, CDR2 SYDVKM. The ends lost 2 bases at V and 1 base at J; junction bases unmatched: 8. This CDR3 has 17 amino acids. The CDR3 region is CASSLSLQGESNQPQHF. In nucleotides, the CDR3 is TGTGCCAGCAGTTTAAGCCTCCAGGGGGAGAGCAATCAGCCCCAGCATTTT.

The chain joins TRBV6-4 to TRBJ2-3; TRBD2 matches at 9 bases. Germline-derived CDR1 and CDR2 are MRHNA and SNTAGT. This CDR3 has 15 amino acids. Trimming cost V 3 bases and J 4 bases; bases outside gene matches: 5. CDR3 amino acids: CASSEASGGPDTQYF. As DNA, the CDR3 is TGTGCCAGCAGTGAAGCCAGCGGGGGGCCAGATACGCAGTATTTT.

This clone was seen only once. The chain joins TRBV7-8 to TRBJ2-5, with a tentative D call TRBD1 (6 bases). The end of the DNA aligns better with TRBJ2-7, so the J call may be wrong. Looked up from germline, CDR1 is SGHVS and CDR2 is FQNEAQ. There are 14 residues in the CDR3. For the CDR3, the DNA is TGTGCCAGCAGCCCAGGGGAGTCTACCTACGAGCAGTACTTC. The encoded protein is CASSPGESTYEQYF.

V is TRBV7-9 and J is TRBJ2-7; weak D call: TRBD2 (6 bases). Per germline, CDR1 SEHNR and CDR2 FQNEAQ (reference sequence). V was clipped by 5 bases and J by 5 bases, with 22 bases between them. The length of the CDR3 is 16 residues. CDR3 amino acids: CASSPYMGGLIDEQYF. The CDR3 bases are TGTGCCAGCAGCCCATACATGGGGGGTCTTATCGACGAGCAGTACTTC.